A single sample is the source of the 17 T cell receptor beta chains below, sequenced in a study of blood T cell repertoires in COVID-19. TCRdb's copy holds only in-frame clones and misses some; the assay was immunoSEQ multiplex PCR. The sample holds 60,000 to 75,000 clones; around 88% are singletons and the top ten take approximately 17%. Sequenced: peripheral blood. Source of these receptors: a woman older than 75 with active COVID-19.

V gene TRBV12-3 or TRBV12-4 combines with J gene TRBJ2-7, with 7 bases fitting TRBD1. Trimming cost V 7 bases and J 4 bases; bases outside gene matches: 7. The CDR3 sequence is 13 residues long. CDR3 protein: CASTSPTGYEQYF. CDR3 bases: TGTGCCAGCACCAGCCCGACAGGGTACGAGCAGTACTTC.

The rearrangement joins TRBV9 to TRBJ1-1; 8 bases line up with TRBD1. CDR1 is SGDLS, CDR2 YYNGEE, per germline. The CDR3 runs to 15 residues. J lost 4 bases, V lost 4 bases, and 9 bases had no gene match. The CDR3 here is CASSPPDRDATEAFF. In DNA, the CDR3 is TGTGCCAGCAGCCCACCGGACAGGGACGCCACTGAAGCTTTCTTT. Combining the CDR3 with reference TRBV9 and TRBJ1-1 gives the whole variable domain DSGVTQTPKHLITATGQRVTLRCSPRSGDLSVYWYQQSLDQGLQFLIQYYNGEERAKGNILERFSAQQFPDLHSELNLSSLELGDSALYFCASSPPDRDATEAFFGQGTRLTVV.

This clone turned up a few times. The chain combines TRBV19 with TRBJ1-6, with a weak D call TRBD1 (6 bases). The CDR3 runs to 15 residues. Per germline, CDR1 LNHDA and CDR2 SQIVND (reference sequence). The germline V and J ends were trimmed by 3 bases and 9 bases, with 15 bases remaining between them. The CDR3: CASSMAGRGPSPLHF. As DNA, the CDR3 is TGTGCCAGTAGTATGGCAGGCAGGGGCCCTTCACCCCTCCACTTT.

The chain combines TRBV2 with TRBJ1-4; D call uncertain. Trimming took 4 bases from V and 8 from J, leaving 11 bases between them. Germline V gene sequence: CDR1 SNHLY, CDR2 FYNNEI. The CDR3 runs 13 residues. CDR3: CASSVTEAEKLFF. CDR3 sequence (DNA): TGTGCCAGCAGTGTCACTGAAGCGGAAAAACTGTTTTTT.

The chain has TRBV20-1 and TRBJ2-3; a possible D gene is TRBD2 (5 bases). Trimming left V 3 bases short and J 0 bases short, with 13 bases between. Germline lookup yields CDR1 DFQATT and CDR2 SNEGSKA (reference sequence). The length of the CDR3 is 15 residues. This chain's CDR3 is CSASLSGTSTDTQYF. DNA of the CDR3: TGCAGTGCTAGTTTAAGCGGCACTAGCACAGATACGCAGTATTTT.

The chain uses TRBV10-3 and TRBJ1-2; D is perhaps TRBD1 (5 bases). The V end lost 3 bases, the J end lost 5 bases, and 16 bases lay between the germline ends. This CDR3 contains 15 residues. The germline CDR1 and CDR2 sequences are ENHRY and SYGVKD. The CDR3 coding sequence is TGTGCCATCAGTGATAGCAGGGCCCATGAGTATGGCTACACCTTC. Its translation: CAISDSRAHEYGYTF.

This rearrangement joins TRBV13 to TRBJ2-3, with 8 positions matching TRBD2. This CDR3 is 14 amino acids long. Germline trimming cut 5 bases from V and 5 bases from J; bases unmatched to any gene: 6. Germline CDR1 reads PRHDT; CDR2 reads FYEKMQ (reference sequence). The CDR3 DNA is TGTGCCAGCAGCCAGCGGGGGTGGCGAGATACGCAGTATTTT. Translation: CASSQRGWRDTQYF.

In DNA, the CDR3 is TGTGCCAGCAGCTTAAGCGCTTACGAGCAGTACTTC. This translates into CASSLSAYEQYF. The chain recombines TRBV7-2 with TRBJ2-7; D is uncertain. Germline CDR1 SGHTA, CDR2 FQGNSA. The CDR3 spans 12 residues. V was trimmed by 2 bases and J by 4 bases, leaving 6 bases between them.

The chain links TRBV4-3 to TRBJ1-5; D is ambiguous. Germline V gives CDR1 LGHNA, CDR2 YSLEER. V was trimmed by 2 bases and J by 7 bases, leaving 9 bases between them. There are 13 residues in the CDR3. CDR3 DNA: TGCGCCAGCAGCCAATCCGTCTCCCAGCCCCAGCATTTT. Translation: CASSQSVSQPQHF.

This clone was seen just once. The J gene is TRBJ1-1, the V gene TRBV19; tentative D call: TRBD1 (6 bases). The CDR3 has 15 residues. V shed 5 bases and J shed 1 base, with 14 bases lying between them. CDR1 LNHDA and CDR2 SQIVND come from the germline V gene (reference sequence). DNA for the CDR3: TGTGCCAGTAGTTCCCATAGAGGGGGGAACACTGAAGCTTTCTTT. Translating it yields CASSSHRGGNTEAFF.

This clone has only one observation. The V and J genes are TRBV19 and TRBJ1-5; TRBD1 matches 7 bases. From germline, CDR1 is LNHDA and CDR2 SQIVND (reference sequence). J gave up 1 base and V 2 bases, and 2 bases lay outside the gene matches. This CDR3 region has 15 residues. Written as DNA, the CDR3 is TGTGCCAGTAGTATACGGGACAGAAGCAATCAGCCCCAGCATTTT. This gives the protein CASSIRDRSNQPQHF.

The CDR3 nucleotides read TGTGCCAGTAAAGTAGGGCGGTCTGGGGGGACGAATGAGCAGTTCTTC. This translates into CASKVGRSGGTNEQFF. The V and J genes are TRBV19 and TRBJ2-1, with D tentatively TRBD2 (6 bases). The CDR3 runs to 16 residues. Trimming pared 7 bases from V and 7 bases from J, leaving 23 bases between. Germline CDR1 reads LNHDA; CDR2 reads SQIVND (reference sequence).

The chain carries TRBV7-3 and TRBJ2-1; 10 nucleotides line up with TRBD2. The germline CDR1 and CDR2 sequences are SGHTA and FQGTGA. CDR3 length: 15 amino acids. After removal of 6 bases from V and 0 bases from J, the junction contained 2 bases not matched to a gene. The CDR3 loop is CASSPSGGSYNEQFF. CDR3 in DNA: TGTGCCAGCAGTCCTAGCGGGGGCTCCTACAATGAGCAGTTCTTC. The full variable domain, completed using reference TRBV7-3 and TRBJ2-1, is GAGVSQTPSNKVTEKGKYVELRCDPISGHTALYWYRQSLGQGPEFLIYFQGTGAADDSGLPNDRFFAVRPEGSVSTLKIQRTERGDSAVYLCASSPSGGSYNEQFFGPGTRLTVL.

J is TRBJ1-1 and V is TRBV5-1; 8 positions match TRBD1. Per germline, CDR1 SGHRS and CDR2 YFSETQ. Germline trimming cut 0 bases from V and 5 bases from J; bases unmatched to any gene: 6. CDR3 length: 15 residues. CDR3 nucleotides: TGCGCCAGCAGCTTGGCCGCCCAGGGGGCGACTGAAGCTTTCTTT. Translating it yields CASSLAAQGATEAFF.

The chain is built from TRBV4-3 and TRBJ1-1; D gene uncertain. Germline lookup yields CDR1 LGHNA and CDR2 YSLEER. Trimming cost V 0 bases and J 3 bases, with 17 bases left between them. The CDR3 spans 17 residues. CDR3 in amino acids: CASSQERSRAGDTEAFF. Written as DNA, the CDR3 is TGCGCCAGCAGCCAAGAGAGGTCAAGGGCCGGGGACACTGAAGCTTTCTTT.

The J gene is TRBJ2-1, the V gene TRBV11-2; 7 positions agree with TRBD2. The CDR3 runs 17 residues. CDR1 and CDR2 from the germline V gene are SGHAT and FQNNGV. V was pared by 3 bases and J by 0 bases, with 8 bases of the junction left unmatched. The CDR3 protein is CASSFGGGSTSYNEQFF. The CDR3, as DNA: TGTGCCAGCAGCTTTGGGGGGGGGTCGACCTCCTACAATGAGCAGTTCTTC.

This CDR3 is CASSPRQGQSYNEQFF. The CDR3 DNA reads TGTGCCAGCAGCCCCAGACAGGGTCAGTCATACAATGAGCAGTTCTTC. This chain connects TRBV5-4 to TRBJ2-1; 7 positions agree with TRBD1. The CDR3 spans 16 residues. Per the germline V gene, CDR1 is SGHNT and CDR2 is YYREEE (reference sequence). The V and J ends lost 4 bases and 4 bases, in that order; junction bases with no gene match: 11. Filled out from reference TRBV5-4 and TRBJ2-1, the complete variable domain reads ETGVTQSPTHLIKTRGQQVTLRCSSQSGHNTVSWYQQALGQGPQFIFQYYREEENGRGNFPPRFSGLQFPNYSSELNVNALELDDSALYLCASSPRQGQSYNEQFFGPGTRLTVL.